A selection of T cell receptor beta chains follows, all from one sample in a study of CD8 T cells in ankylosing spondylitis. Using its own MiXCR run on the 5' RACE reads, TCRdb lists one record per CDR3 protein. The data contain 200,000 to 250,000 distinct CDR3 sequences, 30% to 40% of them singletons. The sequencing sample was made of blood, either unsorted or a sorted T cell fraction (not recorded which). The receptors stem from a male donor with ankylosing spondylitis or in good health (not recorded which). Both conserved end residues are part of each CDR3. The order of the fields is V gene, clone size, J gene, D gene, CDR3 protein, CDR3 DNA. A D gene is named only where the DNA matches it firmly. Size is stated for part of the rows, as once, few or many counts, or as a class when the clone is expanded.

v_call: TRBV29-1
clone_size: few
j_call: TRBJ2-2
d_call: TRBD1
cdr3_aa: CSVASGQDGGELFF
cdr3_nt: TGCAGCGTTGCGTCCGGACAGGATGGAGGGGAGCTGTTTTTT

v_call: TRBV5-6
clone_size: -
j_call: TRBJ2-7
d_call: -
cdr3_aa: CASSFLTGDYEQYF
cdr3_nt: TGTGCCAGCAGCTTTTTAACGGGGGACTACGAGCAGTACTTC

v_call: TRBV20-1
clone_size: few
j_call: TRBJ1-1
d_call: -
cdr3_aa: CSASNHEAFF
cdr3_nt: TGCAGTGCTAGTAACCATGAAGCTTTCTTT

v_call: TRBV4-1
clone_size: -
j_call: TRBJ2-1
d_call: -
cdr3_aa: CASSHRGGHNEQFF
cdr3_nt: TGCGCCAGCAGCCATAGGGGGGGCCACAATGAGCAGTTCTTC

v_call: TRBV7-2
clone_size: -
j_call: TRBJ2-7
d_call: -
cdr3_aa: CASSLLPGNPYEQYF
cdr3_nt: TGTGCCAGCAGCCTACTGCCAGGGAACCCCTACGAGCAGTACTTC

v_call: TRBV11-1
clone_size: -
j_call: TRBJ2-3
d_call: TRBD1
cdr3_aa: CASSFGSYRGPSTDTQYF
cdr3_nt: TGTGCCAGCAGCTTTGGATCATACAGGGGGCCTAGCACAGATACGCAGTATTTT

v_call: TRBV9
clone_size: -
j_call: TRBJ2-3
d_call: -
cdr3_aa: CASSVATGVNTQYF
cdr3_nt: TGTGCCAGCAGCGTAGCTACAGGAGTTAATACGCAGTATTTT

v_call: TRBV5-6
clone_size: -
j_call: TRBJ1-2
d_call: -
cdr3_aa: CASSFLLRGPYGYTF
cdr3_nt: TGTGCCAGCAGCTTCCTTTTGAGGGGCCCCTATGGCTACACCTTC

v_call: TRBV12-3/TRBV12-4
clone_size: -
j_call: TRBJ2-3
d_call: TRBD2
cdr3_aa: CASSFRTSGPTDTQYF
cdr3_nt: TGTGCCAGCAGTTTCAGGACTAGCGGGCCCACAGATACGCAGTATTTT

v_call: TRBV6-1
clone_size: -
j_call: TRBJ2-3
d_call: -
cdr3_aa: CASRLTANAHTQYF
cdr3_nt: TGTGCCAGCAGATTGACCGCAAACGCTCATACGCAGTATTTT

v_call: TRBV20-1
clone_size: many
j_call: TRBJ2-7
d_call: -
cdr3_aa: CSAREAGPSYEQYF
cdr3_nt: TGCAGTGCTAGAGAGGCGGGACCCTCCTACGAGCAGTACTTC

v_call: TRBV5-1
clone_size: once
j_call: TRBJ1-1
d_call: TRBD1
cdr3_aa: CASSLGDRVDTEAFF
cdr3_nt: TGCGCCAGCAGCTTGGGGGACAGGGTGGACACTGAAGCTTTCTTT

v_call: TRBV6-1
clone_size: -
j_call: TRBJ2-7
d_call: -
cdr3_aa: CASRPSGSYYEQYF
cdr3_nt: TGTGCCAGCAGGCCCTCCGGGTCCTATTACGAGCAGTACTTC

v_call: TRBV20-1
clone_size: few
j_call: TRBJ2-5
d_call: TRBD1
cdr3_aa: CSARDRVQETQYF
cdr3_nt: TGCAGTGCTAGGGACAGGGTTCAAGAGACCCAGTACTTC

v_call: TRBV5-1
clone_size: once
j_call: TRBJ1-1
d_call: -
cdr3_aa: CASKRNSNTEAFF
cdr3_nt: TGCGCCAGCAAGAGAAATTCAAACACTGAAGCTTTCTTT

v_call: TRBV20-1
clone_size: -
j_call: TRBJ2-1
d_call: -
cdr3_aa: CSARALTGNEQFF
cdr3_nt: TGCAGTGCTAGAGCCCTTACGGGCAATGAGCAGTTCTTC

v_call: TRBV29-1
clone_size: -
j_call: TRBJ2-3
d_call: -
cdr3_aa: CSVGGIYGGRVDTQYF
cdr3_nt: TGCAGCGTTGGGGGGATCTACGGGGGGCGTGTGGATACGCAGTATTTT

v_call: TRBV11-2
clone_size: -
j_call: TRBJ1-6
d_call: -
cdr3_aa: CASSLVGTQPSPLHF
cdr3_nt: TGTGCCAGCAGCTTAGTGGGGACTCAACCTTCACCCCTCCACTTT